This entry features one TCR beta chain sequence. Profiled with immunoSEQ multiplex PCR; TCRdb holds only in-frame clones, not every one. The table lists 79,000 or so clones, about nine tenths of them singletons. This specimen comes from a study of T cell changes during pregnancy in multiple sclerosis. Germline loops: CDR1 LGHNA, CDR2 YNFKEQ. This CDR3 has 15 amino acids. The V and J ends lost 1 base and 2 bases, in that order; junction bases with no gene match: 3. The receptor's source is a female donor with multiple sclerosis, enrolled in a pregnancy study. V is TRBV4-2 and J is TRBJ2-7; 9 bases map to TRBD1. The sample was peripheral blood, taken before pregnancy. The CDR3 here is CASSQVGQGPYEQYF. In nucleotides, the CDR3 is TGTGCCAGCAGCCAAGTGGGACAGGGACCCTACGAGCAGTACTTC.